A selection of T cell receptor beta chains follows, all from one sample in a study of siplizumab effects on memory and regulatory T cells. Some clones are missing from TCRdb's copy, which holds only in-frame ones; the method was immunoSEQ multiplex PCR. Here the sample spans over 55,000 clones, 75% to 90% being singletons. The sample comprised memory CD4+ T cells sorted from blood. Every receptor here comes from a human donor in good health. Both conserved end residues are part of each CDR3. Fields, in order: CDR3 protein, CDR3 DNA, V gene, D gene, J gene, clone size. A D gene is named only where the DNA matches it firmly. Only some rows state a clone size, as once, few, many or a class for expanded clones.

CASSKDRYTGELFF,TGTGCCAGCAGCAAGGACCGATACACCGGGGAGCTGTTTTTT,TRBV7-9,NA,TRBJ2-2,NA
CASSASGADYGYTF,TGTGCCAGCAGCGCGAGCGGGGCGGATTATGGCTACACCTTC,TRBV6-6,NA,TRBJ1-2,NA
CASSNSGEAYEQYF,TGTGCCAGCAGCAACAGCGGGGAGGCCTACGAGCAGTACTTC,TRBV9,TRBD2,TRBJ2-7,NA
CAIGGGNNSPLHF,TGTGCCATCGGGGGGGGTAATAATTCACCCCTCCACTTT,TRBV28,NA,TRBJ1-6,NA
CASSFRGAPFGQYF,TGTGCCAGCAGTTTTCGGGGGGCCCCTTTCGGGCAGTACTTC,TRBV5-4,NA,TRBJ2-7,NA
CARSLRCFRTLATNEKLFF,TGTGCCAGAAGCTTACGATGCTTCAGGACCCTTGCAACTAATGAAAAACTGTTTTTT,TRBV7-5,NA,TRBJ1-4,few
CATMTSGRALTDTQYF,TGCGCCACCATGACTAGCGGGAGGGCCTTGACAGATACGCAGTATTTT,TRBV10-2,TRBD2,TRBJ2-3,NA
CASSTVTGQGTYNEQFF,TGTGCCAGTAGTACCGTCACGGGACAGGGAACCTACAATGAGCAGTTCTTC,TRBV19,TRBD1,TRBJ2-1,NA
CASGQLIGAALHF,TGTGCCAGCGGCCAATTAATAGGTGCTGCCCTCCACTTT,TRBV25-1,NA,TRBJ1-6,NA
CASSPRGTFYEQYF,TGTGCCAGCAGCCCACGGGGGACTTTTTACGAGCAGTACTTC,TRBV7-9,NA,TRBJ2-7,NA
CASSVGSYEQYF,TGTGCCAGCAGCGTCGGTAGCTACGAGCAGTACTTC,TRBV5-5,NA,TRBJ2-7,NA